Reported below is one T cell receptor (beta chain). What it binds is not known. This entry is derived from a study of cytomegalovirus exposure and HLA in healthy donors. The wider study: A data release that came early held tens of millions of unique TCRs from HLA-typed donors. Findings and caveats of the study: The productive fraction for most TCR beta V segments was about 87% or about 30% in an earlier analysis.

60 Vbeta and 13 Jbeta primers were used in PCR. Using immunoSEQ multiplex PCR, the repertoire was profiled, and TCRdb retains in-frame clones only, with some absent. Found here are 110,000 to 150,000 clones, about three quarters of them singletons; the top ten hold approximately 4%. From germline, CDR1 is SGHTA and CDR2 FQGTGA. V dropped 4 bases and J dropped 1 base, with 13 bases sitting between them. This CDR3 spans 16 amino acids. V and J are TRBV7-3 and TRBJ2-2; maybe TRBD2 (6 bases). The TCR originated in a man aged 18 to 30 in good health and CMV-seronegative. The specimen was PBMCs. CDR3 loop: CASSSQSGLNTGELFF. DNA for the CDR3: TGTGCCAGCAGCTCTCAGAGCGGGTTGAACACCGGGGAGCTGTTTTTT. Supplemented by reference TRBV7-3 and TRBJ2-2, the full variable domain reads GAGVSQTPSNKVTEKGKYVELRCDPISGHTALYWYRQSLGQGPEFLIYFQGTGAADDSGLPNDRFFAVRPEGSVSTLKIQRTERGDSAVYLCASSSQSGLNTGELFFGEGSRLTVL.